These 32 T cell receptor beta chains were all obtained from the same sample, sequenced in a study of blood T cell repertoires in COVID-19. Clones were read by immunoSEQ multiplex PCR, and TCRdb kept only the in-frame ones, dropping some. The sample shows hundreds of thousands of clones, approximately 91% of them seen only once. The specimen was PBMCs or T cells enriched from blood (not recorded which). The receptors come from a woman aged 25 to 39 who had recovered from COVID-19.

The rearrangement joins TRBV7-9 to TRBJ2-1, with 15 nucleotides matching TRBD2. The trim removed 5 bases at V and 7 bases at J, leaving 15 bases unmatched. This CDR3 contains 19 residues. The germline gives CDR1 SEHNR, CDR2 FQNEAQ (reference sequence). This chain's CDR3 is CASSPPPRTSGRGWNEQFF. In nucleotides, the CDR3 is TGTGCCAGCAGCCCACCCCCTAGGACTAGCGGGAGGGGTTGGAATGAGCAGTTCTTC.

The chain links TRBV11-2 to TRBJ2-2, with 12 bases identical to TRBD2. From germline, CDR1 is SGHAT and CDR2 FQNNGV. The V and J ends lost 8 bases and 3 bases, in that order; junction bases with no gene match: 1. The CDR3 runs to 14 residues. Written as DNA, the CDR3 is TGTGCCAGCGGACTAGCGGGGTACACCGGGGAGCTGTTTTTT. This sequence encodes CASGLAGYTGELFF.

This clone has a handful of counts. The chain joins TRBV4-3 to TRBJ1-4; tentatively, D is TRBD1 (6 bases). From germline, CDR1 is LGHNA and CDR2 YSLEER. V shed 4 bases and J shed 4 bases, with 16 bases lying between them. The CDR3 has 16 residues. The CDR3 spells CASSLLEGQFNEKLFF. The CDR3 region has the DNA TGCGCCAGCAGCCTCCTGGAAGGACAGTTTAATGAAAAACTGTTTTTT.

The chain recombines TRBV5-8 with TRBJ2-3, with TRBD2 identical over 9 bases. In germline, CDR1 is SGHTS, CDR2 YDEGEE. This CDR3 is built from 15 residues. The trim removed 4 bases at V and 4 bases at J, leaving 7 bases unmatched. The chain's CDR3 is CASSPAGGWSDTQYF. The CDR3 nucleotides read TGTGCCAGCAGCCCGGCGGGGGGGTGGTCAGATACGCAGTATTTT.

V and J are TRBV11-3 and TRBJ1-3; TRBD1 might be the D (6 bases). The CDR3 spans 15 residues. V gave up 4 bases and J gave up 3 bases, with 13 bases separating them. CDR1 SGHNT and CDR2 YENEEA come from the germline V gene. The CDR3 loop reads CASSSIQGRGNTIYF. For the CDR3, the DNA is TGTGCCAGCAGCTCCATACAGGGTCGTGGAAACACCATATATTTT.

This clone showed up just once. This chain connects TRBV7-9 to TRBJ1-4, with TRBD1 matching 9 bases. Germline-derived CDR1 and CDR2 are SEHNR and FQNEAQ (reference sequence). The CDR3 extends over 13 amino acids. V lost 8 bases and J lost 8; bases outside the gene matches: 6. DNA of the CDR3: TGTGCCAGCTCAGGGACAGGGCAAGAAAAACTGTTTTTT. It translates to CASSGTGQEKLFF.

The rearrangement joins TRBV20-1 to TRBJ1-2, with D hard to call. The CDR3 has 11 amino acids. Trimming stripped 1 base from V and 6 bases from J, with 6 bases between. In germline, CDR1 is DFQATT, CDR2 SNEGSKA (reference sequence). The CDR3 loop is CSARARNGYTF. The CDR3 DNA reads as TGCAGTGCTAGAGCGAGAAATGGCTACACCTTC.

The chain couples TRBV12-3 or TRBV12-4 to TRBJ1-5; no definite D call. Trimming took 6 bases from V and 5 from J, leaving 8 bases between them. This CDR3 is built from 12 residues. As DNA, the CDR3 is TGTGCCAGCAGCCCCGGTTATCAGCCCCAGCATTTT. Its protein product is CASSPGYQPQHF.

This clone was counted once. The rearrangement links TRBV2 to TRBJ1-1; D gene uncertain. This CDR3 contains 13 residues. V lost 6 bases and J lost 0, with 8 bases in between. Germline CDR1 is SNHLY and CDR2 is FYNNEI. This chain's CDR3 is CASRADVNTEAFF. The CDR3 DNA sequence: TGTGCCAGCAGGGCGGATGTGAACACTGAAGCTTTCTTT.

The chain joins TRBV30 to TRBJ1-2; D might be TRBD1 (5 bases). Trimming cost V 5 bases and J 4 bases, with 20 bases left between them. CDR1 GTSNPN and CDR2 SVGIG come from the germline V gene (reference sequence). This CDR3 region has 15 residues. The CDR3 nucleotides are TGTGCCTGGCGTTCAGCGGATCGGGGGGGCTATGGCTACACCTTC. The encoded protein is CAWRSADRGGYGYTF.

CDR3 protein: CASSLSGQYSYEQYF. The CDR3 nucleotides read TGTGCCAGCAGCTTAAGCGGACAGTACTCCTACGAGCAGTACTTC. The chain uses TRBV11-3 and TRBJ2-7, with D perhaps TRBD1 (6 bases). The CDR3 loop spans 15 amino acids. Germline V CDR1 and CDR2: SGHNT, YENEEA. The V gene lost 2 bases and the J gene lost 0 bases, with 11 bases spanning the gap.

The rearrangement joins TRBV7-9 to TRBJ1-1, with 8 positions matching TRBD1. The CDR3 length is 15 residues. V lost 4 bases and J lost 0; bases outside the gene matches: 4. Germline CDR1 SEHNR, CDR2 FQNEAQ (reference sequence). CDR3 region: CASSYDRGMNTEAFF. In nucleotides, the CDR3 is TGTGCCAGCAGCTACGACAGGGGCATGAACACTGAAGCTTTCTTT.

This clone was counted a few times. The chain couples TRBV6-6 to TRBJ1-6; no definite D call. Germline V gene sequence: CDR1 MNHNY, CDR2 SVGAGI (reference sequence). The V and J ends lost 5 bases and 4 bases respectively, with 21 bases between them. The CDR3 covers 18 residues. The CDR3 nucleotides read TGTGCCAGCAGTCGTTGTCCCAACTGCGGTACTTATAATTCACCCCTCCACTTT. The encoded protein is CASSRCPNCGTYNSPLHF.

The CDR3 bases are TGTGCCAGCAGCTTAGCGCGGACAGGGAGAGCCTTAAACACCATATATTTT. This translates into CASSLARTGRALNTIYF. V and J are TRBV7-9 and TRBJ1-3; 8 bases are a match to TRBD1. The CDR3 covers 17 residues. The junction had 10 bases not matched to a gene; V was cut back by 0 bases and J by 6 bases. CDR1 and CDR2 from the germline V gene are SEHNR and FQNEAQ (reference sequence). Filled out from reference TRBV7-9 and TRBJ1-3, the complete variable domain reads DTGVSQNPRHKITKRGQNVTFRCDPISEHNRLYWYRQTLGQGPEFLTYFQNEAQLEKSRLLSDRFSAERPKGSFSTLEIQRTEQGDSAMYLCASSLARTGRALNTIYFGEGSWLTVV.

This clone was observed a handful of times. The V and J genes are TRBV6-2 or TRBV6-3 and TRBJ1-5, with 7 bases fitting TRBD1. Germline lookup yields CDR1 MNHEY and CDR2 SVGEGT. The junction had 5 bases not matched to a gene; V was cut back by 4 bases and J by 11 bases. The CDR3 is made up of 12 amino acids. CDR3 sequence reads: CASSWIDRAQHF. CDR3 DNA sequence: TGTGCCAGCAGTTGGATCGACAGGGCCCAGCATTTT.

In its sample, this clone was seen a few times. This chain links TRBV10-3 with TRBJ2-7, with 9 bases matching TRBD1. Trimming removed 7 bases from V and 5 bases from J; junction bases left unmatched: 6. This CDR3 spans 13 amino acids. The germline V gene has CDR1 ENHRY and CDR2 SYGVKD. The CDR3 here is CAIKDRGVDEQYF. The CDR3 DNA sequence: TGTGCCATCAAGGACAGGGGAGTGGACGAGCAGTACTTC.

The chain is built from TRBV2 and TRBJ2-3, with 7 bases fitting TRBD1. Germline values: CDR1 SNHLY, CDR2 FYNNEI. CDR3 size: 17 residues. Germline trimming cut 4 bases from V and 3 bases from J; bases unmatched to any gene: 13. CDR3 residues: CASSVSSTGSKTDTQYF. In DNA form, the CDR3 reads TGTGCCAGCAGTGTCTCTTCGACAGGGTCTAAGACAGATACGCAGTATTTT. The whole variable domain, filled in from reference TRBV2 and TRBJ2-3, reads EPEVTQTPSHQVTQMGQEVILRCVPISNHLYFYWYRQILGQKVEFLVSFYNNEISEKSEIFDDQFSVERPDGSNFTLKIRSTKLEDSAMYFCASSVSSTGSKTDTQYFGPGTRLTVL.

The V gene is TRBV5-1, the J gene TRBJ1-1; maybe TRBD1 (6 bases). This CDR3 is built from 13 residues. Germline values: CDR1 SGHRS, CDR2 YFSETQ. The V and J ends lost 0 bases and 7 bases respectively, with 10 bases between them. The CDR3 protein is CASSLDQGFEAFF. The CDR3 DNA sequence: TGCGCCAGCAGCTTGGACCAGGGGTTTGAAGCTTTCTTT.

This chain links TRBV4-3 with TRBJ2-5; 13 bases map to TRBD2. The CDR3 is 17 residues long. V dropped 1 base and J dropped 2; count of bases not matched to a gene: 4. CDR1 is LGHNA, CDR2 YSLEER, per germline. CDR3 in amino acids: CASSQVSGLAGQETQYF. CDR3 in DNA: TGCGCCAGCAGCCAAGTCTCGGGACTAGCGGGGCAAGAGACCCAGTACTTC.

V is TRBV5-1 and J is TRBJ2-2; possible D gene TRBD1, 5 bases. Germline V CDR1 and CDR2: SGHRS, YFSETQ. This CDR3 contains 16 residues. V lost 4 bases, J lost 2 bases, and 15 bases lay in between. The CDR3 loop is CASSPLGADNTGELFF. In DNA form, the CDR3 reads TGCGCCAGCAGCCCCCTTGGGGCTGACAACACCGGGGAGCTGTTTTTT. The whole variable domain, remainder taken from reference TRBV5-1 and TRBJ2-2, is KAGVTQTPRYLIKTRGQQVTLSCSPISGHRSVSWYQQTPGQGLQFLFEYFSETQRNKGNFPGRFSGRQFSNSRSEMNVSTLELGDSALYLCASSPLGADNTGELFFGEGSRLTVL.

V and J are TRBV3-1 (or the pseudogene TRBV3-2) and TRBJ2-2; D might be TRBD2 (5 bases). Germline V gene data show CDR1 as LGHDT and CDR2 as YNNKEL (reference sequence). CDR3 length equals 17 residues. Trimming stripped 1 base from V and 6 bases from J, with 18 bases between. CDR3 residues: CASSQVGREISSGELFF. Here the CDR3 DNA reads TGTGCCAGCAGCCAAGTAGGAAGGGAGATCAGCTCCGGGGAGCTGTTTTTT.

The rearrangement uses TRBV7-9 and TRBJ2-7; the D gene is possibly TRBD1 (6 bases). CDR1 SEHNR and CDR2 FQNEAQ come from the germline V gene (reference sequence). V was trimmed by 6 bases and J by 2 bases, leaving 11 bases between them. This CDR3 is built from 13 residues. This CDR3 reads CASSYRDTYEQYF. As DNA, the CDR3 is TGTGCCAGCAGTTACAGGGATACCTACGAGCAGTACTTC.

This clone was picked up a small number of times. The chain uses TRBV29-1 and TRBJ1-2; 8 bases agree with TRBD1. Germline V gives CDR1 SQVTM, CDR2 ANQGSEA. The CDR3 contains 18 residues. The trim removed 0 bases at V and 5 bases at J, leaving 17 bases unmatched. The CDR3 loop reads CSVEDRFRTGLSRYGYTF. Here the CDR3 DNA reads TGCAGCGTTGAAGATCGTTTCAGGACAGGGCTTTCGCGTTATGGCTACACCTTC.

The chain has TRBV7-4 and TRBJ1-4; TRBD1 is a possible D gene (5 bases). The CDR3 is made up of 15 amino acids. V was clipped by 5 bases and J by 8 bases, with 18 bases between them. Germline CDR1 SGHVT, CDR2 SQSDAQ. The CDR3 spells CASSRPRGRKEKLFF. Written as DNA, the CDR3 is TGTGCCAGCAGCCGACCAAGGGGAAGGAAAGAAAAACTGTTTTTT.

The chain couples TRBV20-1 to TRBJ1-2; 9 nucleotides align to TRBD1. Germline trimming cut 6 bases from V and 5 bases from J; bases unmatched to any gene: 19. The CDR3 is 17 amino acids. The germline gives CDR1 DFQATT, CDR2 SNEGSKA (reference sequence). CDR3 protein: CSASHIIGQGPPYGYTF. CDR3 DNA sequence: TGCAGTGCCAGTCATATCATAGGACAGGGGCCCCCTTATGGCTACACCTTC.

The chain combines TRBV24-1 with TRBJ1-5, with D hard to call. There are 11 residues in the CDR3. V was pared by 9 bases and J by 9 bases, with 11 bases between. The V gene's germline CDR1 is KGHDR and CDR2 SFDVKD. CDR3 in amino acids: CATEGQGPQHF. CDR3 nucleotides: TGTGCCACCGAGGGTCAAGGGCCCCAGCATTTT.

The rearrangement uses TRBV27 and TRBJ2-7; weak D call: TRBD2 (10 bases). Germline CDR1 is MNHEY and CDR2 is SMNVEV (reference sequence). The CDR3 is made up of 17 amino acids. V lost 6 bases, J lost 5 bases, and 26 bases lay in between. CDR3: CASRGDREWTSGDEQYF. The CDR3 nucleotides are TGTGCCAGCAGAGGGGACAGGGAATGGACTAGCGGTGACGAGCAGTACTTC.

The rearrangement links TRBV7-9 to TRBJ2-2; TRBD2 aligns across 14 bases. Looked up from germline, CDR1 is SEHNR and CDR2 is FQNEAQ (reference sequence). After removal of 1 base from V and 4 bases from J, the junction contained 5 bases not matched to a gene. CDR3 length: 18 amino acids. The CDR3 sequence is CASSLGGLAGVPTGELFF. CDR3 in DNA: TGTGCCAGCAGCTTAGGGGGACTAGCGGGGGTCCCCACCGGGGAGCTGTTTTTT. The variable domain in full, with the rest retrieved from reference TRBV7-9 and TRBJ2-2, is DTGVSQNPRHKITKRGQNVTFRCDPISEHNRLYWYRQTLGQGPEFLTYFQNEAQLEKSRLLSDRFSAERPKGSFSTLEIQRTEQGDSAMYLCASSLGGLAGVPTGELFFGEGSRLTVL.

This clone was observed at least ten times. The chain couples TRBV4-3 to TRBJ1-5, with a tentative D call TRBD1 (5 bases). Germline V gene lookup returns CDR1 LGHNA and CDR2 YSLEER. The CDR3 sequence is 19 residues long. V was pared by 0 bases and J by 3 bases, with 21 bases between. The chain's CDR3 is CASSQDVGAIFSDNQPQHF. The CDR3 bases are TGCGCCAGCAGCCAAGATGTAGGGGCGATATTCTCCGACAATCAGCCCCAGCATTTT.

The chain links TRBV28 to TRBJ1-6; 9 bases line up with TRBD1. CDR1 and CDR2 (germline): MDHEN, SYDVKM. The CDR3 is 14 residues long. V shed 6 bases and J 8 bases; nucleotides not matched to a gene: 5. The CDR3 coding sequence is TGTGCCAGCAGCTCGGGACAGGGATATTCACCCCTCCACTTT. Residues: CASSSGQGYSPLHF.

This chain uses TRBV4-2 with TRBJ2-3, with 9 bases lining up with TRBD2. This CDR3 is built from 19 residues. The V gene's germline CDR1 is LGHNA and CDR2 YNFKEQ. With 0 bases clipped from V and 2 bases from J, the junction kept 12 bases outside the gene matches. CDR3 sequence reads: CASSQDLRFSGSTTDTQYF. CDR3 in DNA: TGTGCCAGCAGCCAAGATCTCCGTTTTAGCGGGAGTACCACAGATACGCAGTATTTT.

This chain links TRBV19 with TRBJ1-4; TRBD1 matches at 9 bases. CDR1 is LNHDA and CDR2 is SQIVND in the germline V gene (reference sequence). This CDR3 is 16 amino acids long. The V and J ends lost 6 bases and 6 bases, in that order; junction bases with no gene match: 11. This CDR3 is CASRSKTGGLDEKLFF. The DNA of the CDR3 is TGTGCCAGTAGGAGTAAGACAGGGGGATTGGATGAAAAACTGTTTTTT.